The entry below gives a single T cell receptor (beta chain) sequence along with its context. This specimen belongs to a study of T-cell reconstitution after alpha-beta-depleted transplantation in children. Germline V CDR1 and CDR2: SQVTM, ANQGSEA. This CDR3 is built from 15 residues. The trim removed 3 bases at V and 4 bases at J, leaving 10 bases unmatched. This sample's TCRbeta library carried unique molecular identifier barcodes. One entry per CDR3 protein, called by TCRdb with MiXCR from the PCR reads. This table has about 400,000 distinct CDR3 sequences, approximately 20% appearing once. The chain combines TRBV29-1 with TRBJ2-3; 7 bases map to TRBD1. The specimen comprised PBMCs from the stem cell graft donor, sampled from the stem cell graft. The clonotype was recovered from a human donor who donated a stem cell graft to a child with acute myeloid leukemia. The CDR3 bases are TGCAGCGTTGATTTTGGACAGGATCGGGCAGATACGCAGTATTTT. The encoded protein is CSVDFGQDRADTQYF.